Sequencing of this T cell receptor (beta chain) was carried out in a study of shared clonotypes between healthy human individuals. Clones were read by immunoSEQ multiplex PCR, and TCRdb kept only the in-frame ones, dropping some. The sample has hundreds of thousands of clones; more than 95% are singletons. The V gene's germline CDR1 is SGHTA and CDR2 FQGNSA. The length of the CDR3 is 15 residues. V shed 3 bases, J shed 2 bases, and the junction held 4 bases outside the gene matches. This TCR was recovered from a woman aged 25 to 39 in good health. Sequencing used naive CD4+ T cells sorted from blood. Documented subset: CD45RA+ positively selected. The J gene is TRBJ2-7, the V gene TRBV7-2; 10 nucleotides align to TRBD2. The CDR3 is CASSLGLAPTYEQYF. CDR3 sequence (DNA): TGTGCCAGCAGCTTGGGACTAGCGCCAACCTACGAGCAGTACTTC.